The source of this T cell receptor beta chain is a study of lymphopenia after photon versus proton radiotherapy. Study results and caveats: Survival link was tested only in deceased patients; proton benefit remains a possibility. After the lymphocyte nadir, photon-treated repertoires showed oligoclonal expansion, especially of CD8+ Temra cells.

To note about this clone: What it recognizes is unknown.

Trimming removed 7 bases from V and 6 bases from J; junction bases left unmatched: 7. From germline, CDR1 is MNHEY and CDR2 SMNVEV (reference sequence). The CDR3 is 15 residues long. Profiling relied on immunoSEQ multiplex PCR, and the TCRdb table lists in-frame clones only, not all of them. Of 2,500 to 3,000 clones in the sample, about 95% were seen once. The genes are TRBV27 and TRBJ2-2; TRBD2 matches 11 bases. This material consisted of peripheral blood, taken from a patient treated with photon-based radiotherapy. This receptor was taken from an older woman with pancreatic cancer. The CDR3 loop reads CASKLAGAQPGELFF. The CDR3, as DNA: TGTGCCAGCAAACTAGCGGGAGCGCAGCCCGGGGAGCTGTTTTTT.